Following are 17 T cell receptor beta chains from one sample sequenced in a study of blood T cell dynamics during melanoma immunotherapy. Some clones are missing from TCRdb's copy, which holds only in-frame ones; the method was immunoSEQ multiplex PCR. The sample lists about 22,000 clones, around nine tenths occurring once. The time point was: pre-treatment baseline. The sequences come from blood, collected from a patient treated with checkpoint blockade. The source is a human donor with melanoma.

The chain links TRBV29-1 to TRBJ1-4; D is possibly TRBD1 (5 bases). The germline V and J ends were trimmed by 7 bases and 7 bases, with 16 bases remaining between them. This CDR3 comprises 13 residues. Germline values: CDR1 SQVTM, CDR2 ANQGSEA. The CDR3 DNA reads TGCAGCGCGGCCAAGGGTGGGGCTGAAAAACTGTTTTTT. The encoded protein is CSAAKGGAEKLFF.

The CDR3 DNA follows: TGTGCCAGCAGCCAAACCGGGACAGGGGATCCTGGGCAGACCCAGTACTTC. Translated, it gives CASSQTGTGDPGQTQYF. The chain recombines TRBV28 with TRBJ2-5; 10 bases map to TRBD1. J was trimmed by 6 bases and V by 6 bases; bases with no gene match: 16. There are 17 residues in the CDR3. Germline V gives CDR1 MDHEN, CDR2 SYDVKM.

The V call is TRBV7-9, the J call TRBJ1-4; D unclear. The CDR3 extends over 14 amino acids. Trimming removed 3 bases from V and 7 bases from J, with 12 bases in between. Germline V gives CDR1 SEHNR, CDR2 FQNEAQ (reference sequence). In DNA, the CDR3 is TGTGCCAGCAGCTTGTCGCAGTCCGTTGAAAAACTGTTTTTT. Translated: CASSLSQSVEKLFF.

This clone was detected once. This chain links TRBV5-1 with TRBJ2-4, with 12 bases identical to TRBD1. This CDR3 region has 17 residues. Germline V gene lookup returns CDR1 SGHRS and CDR2 YFSETQ. With 3 bases clipped from V and 1 base from J, the junction kept 5 bases outside the gene matches. The CDR3 spells CASSWGQGASAKNIQYF. CDR3 nucleotide sequence: TGCGCCAGCAGCTGGGGACAGGGGGCCAGTGCCAAAAACATTCAGTACTTC.

The chain joins TRBV9 to TRBJ1-5; D is ambiguous. Trimming cost V 0 bases and J 5 bases, with 12 bases left between them. The germline CDR1 and CDR2 sequences are SGDLS and YYNGEE. The length of the CDR3 is 15 residues. This chain's CDR3 is CASSVDPGRDQPQHF. The CDR3 coding sequence is TGTGCCAGCAGCGTAGACCCCGGACGGGATCAGCCCCAGCATTTT.

J is TRBJ1-1 and V is TRBV2, with a tentative D call TRBD1 (5 bases). The CDR3 sequence is 16 residues long. CDR1 and CDR2 from the germline V gene are SNHLY and FYNNEI. Between the trimmed V and J ends, which lost 6 bases and 4 bases, there was a span of 21 bases. The CDR3 is CASRRVGVGGRTEAFF. CDR3 nucleotide sequence: TGTGCCAGCAGGCGGGTTGGGGTGGGGGGTCGCACTGAAGCTTTCTTT.

V gene TRBV7-2 combines with J gene TRBJ2-3; TRBD2 matches 8 bases. V shed 5 bases and J 3 bases; nucleotides not matched to a gene: 16. This CDR3 contains 18 residues. Germline CDR1 and CDR2: SGHTA and FQGNSA. Here the CDR3 reads CASSPRAGGGLGTDTQYF. The DNA for the CDR3 is TGTGCCAGCAGCCCACGGGCGGGAGGTGGGTTAGGGACAGATACGCAGTATTTT.

This chain uses TRBV7-9 with TRBJ1-2; weak D call: TRBD1 (5 bases). In germline, CDR1 is SEHNR, CDR2 FQNEAQ (reference sequence). With 5 bases removed from V and 8 bases from J, the gap between germline ends came to 21 bases. The CDR3 spans 15 residues. The CDR3 nucleotides are TGTGCCAGCAGCATTGATCAGGGCCTGTCGGGAGGCTACACCTTC. The encoded protein is CASSIDQGLSGGYTF.

V gene TRBV27 combines with J gene TRBJ1-1; perhaps TRBD1 as D (5 bases). The CDR3 is 16 amino acids. In germline, CDR1 is MNHEY, CDR2 SMNVEV (reference sequence). Deletions cut 6 bases from V and 0 bases from J, with 17 bases between. This chain's CDR3 is CASSQRGRGLNTEAFF. As DNA, the CDR3 is TGTGCCAGCAGCCAAAGGGGTCGGGGCTTGAACACTGAAGCTTTCTTT.

CDR3 sequence (DNA): TGTGCCAGCAGCCCCCCCCCGAACGAGCAGTACTTC. It specifies CASSPPPNEQYF. The chain couples TRBV9 to TRBJ2-7; D is ambiguous. CDR3 length: 12 residues. V was cut by 4 bases and J by 5 bases, with 10 bases left in between. From germline, CDR1 is SGDLS and CDR2 YYNGEE.

This chain uses TRBV7-8 with TRBJ1-5; no clear D. V lost 3 bases to trimming and J lost 1 base, with 10 bases between them. CDR1 is SGHVS and CDR2 is FQNEAQ in the germline V gene. This CDR3 comprises 15 residues. The CDR3, as DNA: TGTGCCAGCAGCTTGCGGTGGGAGAGCAATCAGCCCCAGCATTTT. This translates into CASSLRWESNQPQHF.

V and J are TRBV28 and TRBJ2-5; TRBD2 agrees at 10 bases. Near its end, the DNA agrees better with TRBJ2-7, so the J call may be wrong. CDR1 is MDHEN and CDR2 is SYDVKM in the germline V gene. The CDR3 is made up of 16 amino acids. CDR3 DNA sequence: TGTGCCAGCACCTTCAACTGGGCTAGCGGGAGTTACGAGCAGTACTTC. This translates into CASTFNWASGSYEQYF.

J is TRBJ2-1 and V is TRBV29-1; no definite D call. The CDR3 loop spans 11 amino acids. V was pared by 6 bases and J by 6 bases, with 9 bases between. Germline CDR1 reads SQVTM; CDR2 reads ANQGSEA. The CDR3 spells CSVSSSNEQFF. The CDR3 region has the DNA TGCAGCGTCTCTTCAAGCAATGAGCAGTTCTTC.

The chain is built from TRBV4-2 and TRBJ2-5; 9 nucleotides align to TRBD1. The CDR3 spans 18 residues. Trimming took 1 base from V and 7 from J; bases not matched to a gene: 16. Looked up from germline, CDR1 is LGHNA and CDR2 is YNFKEQ. This chain's CDR3 is CASSQVGQGLSLGGTQYF. CDR3 coding DNA: TGTGCCAGCAGCCAAGTGGGACAGGGACTATCCTTAGGGGGGACCCAGTACTTC.

The genes are TRBV18 and TRBJ2-2, with 10 nucleotides matching TRBD1. With V trimmed by 1 base and J by 5 bases, 4 bases remained unmatched. CDR1 KGHSH and CDR2 LQKENI come from the germline V gene. The CDR3 has 16 residues. The CDR3 protein is CASSPLGQGETGELFF. CDR3 coding DNA: TGTGCCAGCTCACCACTTGGACAGGGGGAAACCGGGGAGCTGTTTTTT.

The chain joins TRBV11-2 to TRBJ2-7, with TRBD2 matching over 7 bases. The V segment lost 4 bases and the J segment 2 bases; nucleotides outside the gene matches: 5. The CDR3 extends over 14 amino acids. Germline CDR1 is SGHAT and CDR2 is FQNNGV. This CDR3 is CASSYDGGTYEQYF. In DNA form, the CDR3 reads TGTGCCAGCAGCTACGACGGGGGGACCTACGAGCAGTACTTC.

The chain employs TRBV7-3 and TRBJ1-2; 8 bases fit TRBD1. Germline CDR1 is SGHTA and CDR2 is FQGTGA. The CDR3 consists of 16 residues. V lost 0 bases and J lost 4; bases outside the gene matches: 7. The CDR3 coding sequence is TGTGCCAGCAGCTTAACGCCCGGACAGGGAAGCTATGGCTACACCTTC. This codes for CASSLTPGQGSYGYTF.